Sample share makes the clone carrying this T cell receptor (beta chain) medium-sized. Its target is not known. This sample is part of a study of graft-versus-host responses after intestinal transplantation. Study-wide context: Recipients had multivisceral, liver-intestinal, or isolated intestinal transplants. Uniformly, recipients were administered anti-thymocyte globulin induction with subsequent tacrolimus and steroids for approximately 3 years. Regarding the study as a whole: Detected in recipient marrow were GvH clones, some of which were first observed in ileum or blood. High graft-versus-host to host-versus-graft clonal ratios were seen in allografts of patients with graft-donor T cell macrochimerism.

The CDR3 runs 16 residues. Trimming took off 0 bases at V and 0 bases at J, with 6 bases between the two ends. Germline assignment: CDR1 MGHRA and CDR2 YSYEKL. The table came from immunoSEQ multiplex PCR; TCRdb's copy has only in-frame clones and leaves some out. Of around 93,000 clones in the sample, under 95% were seen once. Sequenced here: unstimulated CD8+ T cells sorted from spleen or lymph node cells, sampled before intestinal transplant. The source is a human donor who received an intestinal transplant. The J gene is TRBJ2-6, the V gene TRBV4-1; no firm D call. The CDR3 DNA reads as TGCGCCAGCAGCCAAGAACCAAGCTCTGGGGCCAACGTCCTGACTTTC. The encoded protein is CASSQEPSSGANVLTF.